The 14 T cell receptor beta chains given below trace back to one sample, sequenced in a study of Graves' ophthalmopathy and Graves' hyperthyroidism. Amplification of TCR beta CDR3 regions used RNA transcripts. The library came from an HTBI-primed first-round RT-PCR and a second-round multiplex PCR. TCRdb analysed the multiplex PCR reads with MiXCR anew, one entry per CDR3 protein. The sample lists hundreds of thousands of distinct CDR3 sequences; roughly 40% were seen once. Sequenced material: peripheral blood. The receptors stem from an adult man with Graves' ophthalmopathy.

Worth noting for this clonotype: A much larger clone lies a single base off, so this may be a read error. The CDR3 spells CASVDGFTEAFF. The CDR3 coding sequence is TGTGCCAGCGTGGACGGCTTCACTGAAGCTTTCTTT. The gene calls are TRBV19 and TRBJ1-1; D unclear. Germline V gene data show CDR1 as LNHDA and CDR2 as SQIVND (reference sequence). The CDR3 sequence is 12 residues long. V lost 9 bases and J 4 bases, leaving 12 bases between the germline ends.

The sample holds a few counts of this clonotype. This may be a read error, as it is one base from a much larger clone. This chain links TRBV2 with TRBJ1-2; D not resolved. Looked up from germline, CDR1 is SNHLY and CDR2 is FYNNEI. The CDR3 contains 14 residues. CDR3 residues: CASSESQLNYDYTF. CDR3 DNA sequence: TGTGCCAGCAGTGAAAGCCAGCTAAACTATGACTACACCTTC.

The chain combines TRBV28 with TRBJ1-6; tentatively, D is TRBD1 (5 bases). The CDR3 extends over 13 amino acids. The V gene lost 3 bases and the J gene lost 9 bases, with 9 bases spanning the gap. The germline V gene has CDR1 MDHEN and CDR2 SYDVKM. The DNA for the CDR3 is TGTGCCAGCAGTTTCTGGGGCGTTTCACCCCTCCACTTT. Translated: CASSFWGVSPLHF.

CDR3 amino acids: CASSFLRGGGETQYF. In DNA form, the CDR3 reads TGTGCCAGCAGCTTTCTGCGGGGGGGAGGAGAGACCCAGTACTTC. This rearrangement joins TRBV9 to TRBJ2-5; TRBD2 aligns across 9 bases. V shed 4 bases, J shed 4 bases, and the junction held 8 bases outside the gene matches. The CDR3 totals 15 residues. The germline CDR1 and CDR2 sequences are SGDLS and YYNGEE.

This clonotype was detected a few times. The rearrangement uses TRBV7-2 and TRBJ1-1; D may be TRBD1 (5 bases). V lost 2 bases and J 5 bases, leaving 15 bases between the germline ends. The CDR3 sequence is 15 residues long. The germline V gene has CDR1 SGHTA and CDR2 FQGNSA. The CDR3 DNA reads TGTGCCAGCAGCTTATACGGGCAGGGAGGTACTGAAGCTTTCTTT. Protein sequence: CASSLYGQGGTEAFF.

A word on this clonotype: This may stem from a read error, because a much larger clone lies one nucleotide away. CDR3 residues: CASSVGQVDTGELFF. CDR3 nucleotides: TGTGCCAGCAGCGTAGGGCAGGTGGACACCGGGGAGCTGTTTTTT. The chain joins TRBV7-4 to TRBJ2-2; D call uncertain. The ends were cut back, 5 bases at V and 3 bases at J, with 13 bases in the middle. This CDR3 spans 15 amino acids. Germline CDR1 reads SGHVT; CDR2 reads SQSDAQ.

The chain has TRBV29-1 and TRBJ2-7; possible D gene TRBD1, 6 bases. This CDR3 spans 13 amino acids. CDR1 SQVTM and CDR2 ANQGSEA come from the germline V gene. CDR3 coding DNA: TGCAGTGTACTAAAAACAGGGACATACGAGCAGTACTTC. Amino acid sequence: CSVLKTGTYEQYF.

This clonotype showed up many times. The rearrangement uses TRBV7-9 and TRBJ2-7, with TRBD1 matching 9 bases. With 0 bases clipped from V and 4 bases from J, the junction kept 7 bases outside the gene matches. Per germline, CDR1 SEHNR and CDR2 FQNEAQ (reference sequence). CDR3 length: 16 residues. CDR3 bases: TGTGCCAGCAGCTTAGCAGGGGGGACAGGGACGTACGAGCAGTACTTC. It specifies CASSLAGGTGTYEQYF.

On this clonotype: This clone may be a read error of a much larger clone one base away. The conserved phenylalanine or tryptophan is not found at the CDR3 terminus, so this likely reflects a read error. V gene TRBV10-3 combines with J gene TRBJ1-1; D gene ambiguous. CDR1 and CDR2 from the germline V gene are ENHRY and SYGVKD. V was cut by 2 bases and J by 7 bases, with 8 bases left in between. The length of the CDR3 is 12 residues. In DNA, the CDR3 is TGTGCCATCAGTGAGAGTCCCGGTGAAGCTTTCCTT. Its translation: CAISESPGEAFL.

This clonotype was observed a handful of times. DNA for the CDR3: TGTGCCAGCAGCCAAGGGTTCGATGACCTTGCTTTCTACTATGGCTACACCTTC. It is translated as CASSQGFDDLAFYYGYTF. V gene TRBV7-9 combines with J gene TRBJ1-2; no clear D gene. The CDR3 is 18 amino acids. Germline V gene sequence: CDR1 SEHNR, CDR2 FQNEAQ (reference sequence). V dropped 5 bases and J dropped 3 bases, with 25 bases sitting between them.

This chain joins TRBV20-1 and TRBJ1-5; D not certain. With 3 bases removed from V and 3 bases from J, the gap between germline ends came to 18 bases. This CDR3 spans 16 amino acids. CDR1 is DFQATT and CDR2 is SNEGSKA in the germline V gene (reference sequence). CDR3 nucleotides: TGCAGTGCTAGGAGAAGCGGTCAGCCACTCAATCAGCCCCAGCATTTT. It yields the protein CSARRSGQPLNQPQHF.

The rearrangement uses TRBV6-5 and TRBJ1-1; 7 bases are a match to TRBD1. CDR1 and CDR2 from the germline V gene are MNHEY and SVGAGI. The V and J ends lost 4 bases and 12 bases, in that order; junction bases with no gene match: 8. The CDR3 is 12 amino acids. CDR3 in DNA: TGTGCCAGCAGTTCACCAGTGGACAGGACTTTCTTT. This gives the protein CASSSPVDRTFF.

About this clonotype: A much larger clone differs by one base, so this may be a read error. In DNA form, the CDR3 reads TGCTGTGCATCTAGCGGGAGAGACGAGACCCAGTACTTC. Translating gives CCASSGRDETQYF. V gene TRBV29-1 combines with J gene TRBJ2-5, with 10 bases matching TRBD2. CDR1 and CDR2 (germline): SQVTM, ANQGSEA. CDR3 length: 13 amino acids.

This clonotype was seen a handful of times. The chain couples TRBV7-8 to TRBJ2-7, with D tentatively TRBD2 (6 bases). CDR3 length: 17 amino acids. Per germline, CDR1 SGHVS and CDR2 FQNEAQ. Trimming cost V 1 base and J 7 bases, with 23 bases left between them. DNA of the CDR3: TGTGCCAGCAGCTTAGGGCGTATGCGGGGCCGGGCGGTAGAGCAGTACTTC. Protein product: CASSLGRMRGRAVEQYF.